The present T cell receptor (beta chain) was sequenced within a study of blood T cell repertoires in COVID-19. Study-level information: Some COVID-19 samples were acute and others convalescent; all came from the United States, Italy and Spain.

Trimming removed 3 bases from V and 4 bases from J; junction bases left unmatched: 8. CDR1 and CDR2 (germline): SGHTA, FQGNSA. The CDR3 is made up of 15 amino acids. Libraries were prepared by immunoSEQ multiplex PCR; TCRdb keeps only in-frame clonotypes and omits some of them. The sample consists of about 110,000 clones, over 60% of them appearing once. This chain links TRBV7-2 with TRBJ1-2; TRBD1 agrees at 7 bases. The sequenced material came from peripheral blood. This clonotype was obtained from an elderly woman with acute or convalescent COVID-19. CDR3 coding DNA: TGTGCCAGCAGCTTGGGGACAGCGGTCCCCTATGGCTACACCTTC. Its translation: CASSLGTAVPYGYTF.